Listed below are T cell receptor beta chains from one sample, sequenced in a study of T cell changes during pregnancy in multiple sclerosis. Libraries were prepared by immunoSEQ multiplex PCR; TCRdb keeps only in-frame clonotypes and omits some of them. The sample includes some 110,000 clones, around 90% seen only once; the top ten take approximately 1.5%. The sample here was peripheral blood, taken before pregnancy. The source is a female donor with multiple sclerosis, enrolled in a pregnancy study. CDR3s include the opening cysteine and the closing phenylalanine or tryptophan. Fields, in order: CDR3 protein, CDR3 DNA, CDR3 length, V gene, D gene, J gene, clone size. The D gene is left open where the match is weak. Where a row states a size, it is once, few, many or the class of an expanded clone; other rows omit it.

CDR3aa: CASSPLDLGGFHEQFF
CDR3nt: TGTGCCAGCAGTCCCCTCGACCTCGGAGGCTTCCATGAGCAGTTCTTC
len: 16
v_gene: TRBV28
d_gene: .
j_gene: TRBJ2-1
abundance: .

CDR3aa: CASRSGWDQPQHF
CDR3nt: TGTGCCAGCAGATCAGGGTGGGATCAGCCCCAGCATTTT
len: 13
v_gene: TRBV6-1
d_gene: .
j_gene: TRBJ1-5
abundance: .

CDR3aa: CASLLNTIYF
CDR3nt: TGTGCCAGTCTTTTAAACACCATATATTTT
len: 10
v_gene: TRBV6-1
d_gene: .
j_gene: TRBJ1-3
abundance: .

CDR3aa: CASSPGALNTEAFF
CDR3nt: TGTGCCAGCAGTCCAGGGGCCCTGAACACTGAAGCTTTCTTT
len: 14
v_gene: TRBV28
d_gene: .
j_gene: TRBJ1-1
abundance: .

CDR3aa: CASSLVREGADTQYF
CDR3nt: TGTGCCAGCAGCTTAGTCCGTGAAGGGGCAGATACGCAGTATTTT
len: 15
v_gene: TRBV7-8
d_gene: .
j_gene: TRBJ2-3
abundance: .

CDR3aa: CASSPLESVRYNEQFF
CDR3nt: TGTGCCAGCAGTCCACTCGAAAGTGTACGTTACAATGAGCAGTTCTTC
len: 16
v_gene: TRBV27
d_gene: .
j_gene: TRBJ2-1
abundance: .

CDR3aa: CASSPQGQLSNQPQRF
CDR3nt: TGTGCCAGCAGTCCTCAAGGACAGCTTAGCAATCAGCCCCAGCGTTTT
len: 16
v_gene: TRBV2
d_gene: .
j_gene: TRBJ1-5
abundance: .

CDR3aa: CASRTRGRNTGELFF
CDR3nt: TGTGCCAGCAGGACGAGGGGGCGCAACACCGGGGAGCTGTTTTTT
len: 15
v_gene: TRBV27
d_gene: TRBD1
j_gene: TRBJ2-2
abundance: .

CDR3aa: CASRFKLGEVGYTF
CDR3nt: TGTGCCAGTAGATTCAAATTAGGGGAAGTTGGCTACACCTTC
len: 14
v_gene: TRBV19
d_gene: .
j_gene: TRBJ1-2
abundance: .

CDR3aa: CASTTHSQGAFF
CDR3nt: TGTGCCAGCACTACTCATAGTCAGGGGGCTTTCTTT
len: 12
v_gene: TRBV28
d_gene: .
j_gene: TRBJ1-1
abundance: .

CDR3aa: CASSPKPGTGSMETQYF
CDR3nt: TGTGCCAGCTCACCCAAACCCGGGACAGGGTCGATGGAGACCCAGTACTTC
len: 17
v_gene: TRBV18
d_gene: TRBD1
j_gene: TRBJ2-5
abundance: .

CDR3aa: CASGLRRGLSGELFF
CDR3nt: TGTGCTAGTGGTTTGCGGCGGGGGCTCTCCGGGGAGCTGTTTTTT
len: 15
v_gene: TRBV12-5
d_gene: .
j_gene: TRBJ2-2
abundance: .

CDR3aa: CASSYQGQSYNEQFF
CDR3nt: TGTGCCAGCAGCTATCAGGGGCAATCCTACAATGAGCAGTTCTTC
len: 15
v_gene: TRBV11-2
d_gene: .
j_gene: TRBJ2-1
abundance: .

CDR3aa: CASSLGIGGQYF
CDR3nt: TGTGCCAGCAGCCTAGGAATTGGCGGGCAGTACTTC
len: 12
v_gene: TRBV11-2
d_gene: .
j_gene: TRBJ2-7
abundance: once

CDR3aa: CASSLGFGLAGETQYF
CDR3nt: TGCGCCAGCAGCTTGGGTTTTGGGCTAGCCGGAGAGACCCAGTACTTC
len: 16
v_gene: TRBV5-1
d_gene: .
j_gene: TRBJ2-5
abundance: .

CDR3aa: CASSLGTSGGREAADTQYF
CDR3nt: TGTGCCAGCAGCTTAGGGACTAGCGGGGGCCGAGAGGCAGCAGATACGCAGTATTTT
len: 19
v_gene: TRBV7-3
d_gene: TRBD2
j_gene: TRBJ2-3
abundance: .

CDR3aa: CAWSPNLSGNTIYF
CDR3nt: TGTGCCTGGTCCCCTAATCTCTCTGGAAACACCATATATTTT
len: 14
v_gene: TRBV30
d_gene: .
j_gene: TRBJ1-3
abundance: .

CDR3aa: CASSRETGGYYGYTF
CDR3nt: TGTGCCAGCAGCCGGGAAACAGGGGGCTACTATGGCTACACCTTC
len: 15
v_gene: TRBV5-4
d_gene: TRBD1
j_gene: TRBJ1-2
abundance: .

CDR3aa: CASSLTGVGSPLHF
CDR3nt: TGTGCCAGCAGCTTAACGGGGGTAGGTTCACCCCTCCACTTT
len: 14
v_gene: TRBV7-2
d_gene: .
j_gene: TRBJ1-6
abundance: .

CDR3aa: CASKKGSGGDNEQFF
CDR3nt: TGTGCCAGCAAGAAGGGTAGCGGGGGGGACAATGAGCAGTTCTTC
len: 15
v_gene: TRBV7-2
d_gene: TRBD2
j_gene: TRBJ2-1
abundance: .

CDR3aa: CASSFQPGGRVGSLYEQYF
CDR3nt: TGTGCCAGCAGCTTCCAACCCGGTGGGAGGGTAGGAAGTCTCTACGAGCAGTACTTC
len: 19
v_gene: TRBV11-2
d_gene: TRBD2
j_gene: TRBJ2-7
abundance: .

CDR3aa: CASSSDKNTEAFF
CDR3nt: TGTGCCAGCAGCTCGGACAAGAACACTGAAGCTTTCTTT
len: 13
v_gene: TRBV7-9
d_gene: .
j_gene: TRBJ1-1
abundance: .

CDR3aa: CASSHGSSGDGYTF
CDR3nt: TGCGCCAGCAGCCACGGTTCTTCAGGGGATGGCTACACCTTC
len: 14
v_gene: TRBV5-1
d_gene: .
j_gene: TRBJ1-2
abundance: .

CDR3aa: CASSLNTGSNQPQHF
CDR3nt: TGTGCCAGCAGCCTAAATACGGGTAGCAATCAGCCCCAGCATTTT
len: 15
v_gene: TRBV7-9
d_gene: .
j_gene: TRBJ1-5
abundance: once

CDR3aa: CASSILAAANTGELFF
CDR3nt: TGTGCCAGTAGCATTCTAGCGGCCGCGAACACCGGGGAGCTGTTTTTT
len: 16
v_gene: TRBV19
d_gene: TRBD2
j_gene: TRBJ2-2
abundance: .

CDR3aa: CASSSPGQGDTEAFF
CDR3nt: TGTGCCAGCAGCTCCCCGGGACAGGGGGACACTGAAGCTTTCTTT
len: 15
v_gene: TRBV5-4
d_gene: TRBD1
j_gene: TRBJ1-1
abundance: .

CDR3aa: CASSMGGAIYTDTQYF
CDR3nt: TGTGCCAGTAGTATGGGCGGGGCCATTTACACAGATACGCAGTATTTT
len: 16
v_gene: TRBV19
d_gene: .
j_gene: TRBJ2-3
abundance: .